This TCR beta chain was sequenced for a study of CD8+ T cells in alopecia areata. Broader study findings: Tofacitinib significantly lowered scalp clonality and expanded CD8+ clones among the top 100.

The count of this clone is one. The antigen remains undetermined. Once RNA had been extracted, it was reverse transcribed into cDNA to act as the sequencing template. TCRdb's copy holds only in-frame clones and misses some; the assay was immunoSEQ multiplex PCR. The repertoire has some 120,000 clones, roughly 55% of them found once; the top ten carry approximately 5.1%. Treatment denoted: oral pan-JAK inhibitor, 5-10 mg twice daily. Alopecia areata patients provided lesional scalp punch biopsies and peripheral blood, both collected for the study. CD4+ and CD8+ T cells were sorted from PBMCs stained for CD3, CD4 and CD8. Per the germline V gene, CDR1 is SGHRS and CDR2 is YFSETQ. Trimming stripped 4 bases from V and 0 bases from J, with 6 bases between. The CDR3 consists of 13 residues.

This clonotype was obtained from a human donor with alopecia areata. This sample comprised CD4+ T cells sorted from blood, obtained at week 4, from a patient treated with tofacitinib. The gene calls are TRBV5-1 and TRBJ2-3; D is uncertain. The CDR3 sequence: CASSVTSTDTQYF. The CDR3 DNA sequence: TGCGCCAGCAGCGTTACAAGCACAGATACGCAGTATTTT.